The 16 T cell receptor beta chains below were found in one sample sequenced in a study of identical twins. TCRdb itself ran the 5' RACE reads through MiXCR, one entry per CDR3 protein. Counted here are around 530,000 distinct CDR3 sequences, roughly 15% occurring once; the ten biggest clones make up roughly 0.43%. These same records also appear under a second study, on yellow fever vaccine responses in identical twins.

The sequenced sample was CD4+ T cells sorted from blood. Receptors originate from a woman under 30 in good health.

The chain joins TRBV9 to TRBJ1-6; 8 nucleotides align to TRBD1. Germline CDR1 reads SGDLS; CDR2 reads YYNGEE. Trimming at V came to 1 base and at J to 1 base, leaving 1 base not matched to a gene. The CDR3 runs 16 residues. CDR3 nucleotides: TGTGCCAGCAGCGTACAGGGGGCGTCCTATAATTCACCCCTCCACTTT. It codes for CASSVQGASYNSPLHF.

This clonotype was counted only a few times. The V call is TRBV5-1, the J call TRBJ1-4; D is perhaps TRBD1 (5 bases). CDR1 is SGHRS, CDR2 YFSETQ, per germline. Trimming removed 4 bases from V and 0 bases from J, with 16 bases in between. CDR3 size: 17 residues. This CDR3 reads CASSLSPAGSTNEKLFF. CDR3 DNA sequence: TGCGCCAGCAGCCTATCCCCTGCAGGGTCAACTAATGAAAAACTGTTTTTT.

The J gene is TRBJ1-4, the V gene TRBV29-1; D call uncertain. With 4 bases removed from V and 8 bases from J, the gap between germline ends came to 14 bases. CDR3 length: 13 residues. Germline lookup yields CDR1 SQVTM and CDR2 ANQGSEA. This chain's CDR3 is CSVGGTRGEKLFF. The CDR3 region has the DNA TGCAGCGTTGGGGGTACGCGGGGAGAAAAACTGTTTTTT.

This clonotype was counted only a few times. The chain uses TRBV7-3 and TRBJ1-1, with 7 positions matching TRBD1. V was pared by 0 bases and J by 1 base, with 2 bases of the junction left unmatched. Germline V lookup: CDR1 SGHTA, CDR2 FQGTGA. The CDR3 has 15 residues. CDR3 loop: CASSLTTGPNTEAFF. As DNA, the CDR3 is TGTGCCAGCAGCTTAACGACAGGGCCGAACACTGAAGCTTTCTTT.

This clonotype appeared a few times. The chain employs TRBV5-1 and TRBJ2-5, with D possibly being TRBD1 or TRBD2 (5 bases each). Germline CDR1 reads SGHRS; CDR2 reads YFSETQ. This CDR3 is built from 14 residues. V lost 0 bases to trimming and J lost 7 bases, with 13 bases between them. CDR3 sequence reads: CASSLGDPPTTQYF. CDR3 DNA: TGCGCCAGCAGCTTGGGGGACCCACCCACGACCCAGTACTTC. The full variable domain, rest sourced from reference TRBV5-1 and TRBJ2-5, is KAGVTQTPRYLIKTRGQQVTLSCSPISGHRSVSWYQQTPGQGLQFLFEYFSETQRNKGNFPGRFSGRQFSNSRSEMNVSTLELGDSALYLCASSLGDPPTTQYFGPGTRLLVL.

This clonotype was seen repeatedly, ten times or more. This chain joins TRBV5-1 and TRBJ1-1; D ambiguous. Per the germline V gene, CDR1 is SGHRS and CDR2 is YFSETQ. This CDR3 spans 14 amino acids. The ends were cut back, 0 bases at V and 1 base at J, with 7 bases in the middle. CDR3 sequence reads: CASSLVRENTEAFF. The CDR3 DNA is TGCGCCAGCAGCTTGGTTCGGGAGAACACTGAAGCTTTCTTT. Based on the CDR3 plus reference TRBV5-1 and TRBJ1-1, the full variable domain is KAGVTQTPRYLIKTRGQQVTLSCSPISGHRSVSWYQQTPGQGLQFLFEYFSETQRNKGNFPGRFSGRQFSNSRSEMNVSTLELGDSALYLCASSLVRENTEAFFGQGTRLTVV.

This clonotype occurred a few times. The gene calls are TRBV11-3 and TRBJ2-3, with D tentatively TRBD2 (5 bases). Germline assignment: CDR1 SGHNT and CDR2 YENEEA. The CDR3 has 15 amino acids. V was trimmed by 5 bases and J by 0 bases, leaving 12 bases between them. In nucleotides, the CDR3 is TGTGCCAGCAGCCTAAGGAAGCGGAGCACAGATACGCAGTATTTT. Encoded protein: CASSLRKRSTDTQYF.

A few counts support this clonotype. This CDR3 is CASSPAGTSINEQFF. The CDR3 DNA follows: TGTGCCAGCAGTCCAGCCGGGACTAGCATCAATGAGCAGTTCTTC. The rearrangement links TRBV12-3 or TRBV12-4 to TRBJ2-1, with TRBD2 matching over 9 bases. The CDR3 totals 15 residues. V lost 5 bases and J lost 6; bases outside the gene matches: 8.

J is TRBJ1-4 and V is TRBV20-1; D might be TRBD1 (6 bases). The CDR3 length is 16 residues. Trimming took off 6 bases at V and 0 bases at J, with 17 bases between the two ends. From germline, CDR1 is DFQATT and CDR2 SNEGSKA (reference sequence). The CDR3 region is CSARDTEIATNEKLFF. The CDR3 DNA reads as TGCAGTGCCAGGGACACAGAAATCGCAACTAATGAAAAACTGTTTTTT.

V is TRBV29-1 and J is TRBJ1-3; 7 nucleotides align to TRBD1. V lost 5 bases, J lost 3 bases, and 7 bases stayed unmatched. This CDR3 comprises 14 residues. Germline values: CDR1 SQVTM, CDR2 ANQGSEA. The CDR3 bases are TGCAGCGTTCGGAAGGGGGCCGGTGGAAACACCATATATTTT. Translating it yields CSVRKGAGGNTIYF.

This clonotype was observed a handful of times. In DNA form, the CDR3 reads TGTGCCAGCAGCTCGACAGGGATCCAGCAGTACTTC. It translates to CASSSTGIQQYF. The chain has TRBV7-9 and TRBJ2-7; TRBD1 agrees at 7 bases. Unmatched junction bases numbered 5, after V lost 4 bases and J lost 8 bases. In germline, CDR1 is SEHNR, CDR2 FQNEAQ (reference sequence). The length of the CDR3 is 12 residues.

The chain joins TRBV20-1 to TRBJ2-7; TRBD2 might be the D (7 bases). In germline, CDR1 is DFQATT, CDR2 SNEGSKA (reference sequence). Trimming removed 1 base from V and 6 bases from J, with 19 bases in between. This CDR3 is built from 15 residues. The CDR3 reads CSARGLGGGPVEQYF. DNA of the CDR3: TGCAGTGCTAGAGGGCTGGGGGGGGGGCCTGTCGAGCAGTACTTC.

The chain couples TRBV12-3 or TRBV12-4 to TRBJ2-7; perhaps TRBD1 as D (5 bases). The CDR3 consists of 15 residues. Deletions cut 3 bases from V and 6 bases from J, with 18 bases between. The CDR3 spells CASSFKGISQGEQYF. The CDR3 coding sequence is TGTGCCAGCAGTTTTAAAGGGATATCTCAGGGCGAGCAGTACTTC.

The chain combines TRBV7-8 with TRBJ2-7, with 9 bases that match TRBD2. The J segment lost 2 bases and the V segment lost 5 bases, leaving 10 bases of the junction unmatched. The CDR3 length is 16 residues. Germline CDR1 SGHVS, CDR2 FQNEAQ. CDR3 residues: CASSPQTSGITYEQYF. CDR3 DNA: TGTGCCAGCAGCCCGCAGACTAGCGGAATCACCTACGAGCAGTACTTC.

CDR3: CASSQESGNKDEQYF. CDR3 sequence (DNA): TGTGCCAGCAGCCAAGAAAGCGGGAATAAAGACGAGCAGTACTTC. V and J are TRBV3-1 and TRBJ2-7; TRBD2 aligns across 7 bases. Germline V gene sequence: CDR1 LGHDT, CDR2 YNNKEL (reference sequence). The V segment lost 0 bases and the J segment 5 bases; nucleotides outside the gene matches: 7. The CDR3 is 15 residues long.

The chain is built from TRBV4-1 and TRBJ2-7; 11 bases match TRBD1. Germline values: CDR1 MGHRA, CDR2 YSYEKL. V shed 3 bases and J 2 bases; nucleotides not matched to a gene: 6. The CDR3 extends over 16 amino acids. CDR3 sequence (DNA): TGCGCCAGCAGCCAGGAAGGGACAGGGGGTACCTACGAGCAGTACTTC. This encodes CASSQEGTGGTYEQYF.